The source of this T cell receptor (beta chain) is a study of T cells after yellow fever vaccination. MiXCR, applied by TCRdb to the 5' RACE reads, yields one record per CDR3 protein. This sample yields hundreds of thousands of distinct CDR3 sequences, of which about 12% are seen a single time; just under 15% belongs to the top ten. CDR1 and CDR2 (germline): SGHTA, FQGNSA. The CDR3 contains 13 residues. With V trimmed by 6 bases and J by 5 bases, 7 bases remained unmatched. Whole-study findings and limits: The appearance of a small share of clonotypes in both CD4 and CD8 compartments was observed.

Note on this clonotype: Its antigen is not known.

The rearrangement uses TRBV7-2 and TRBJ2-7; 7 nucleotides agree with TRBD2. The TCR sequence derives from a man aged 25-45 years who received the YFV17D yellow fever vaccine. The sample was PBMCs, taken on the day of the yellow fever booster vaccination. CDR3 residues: CASRGEGRNEQYF. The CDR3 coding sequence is TGTGCCAGCAGGGGGGAGGGCCGGAACGAGCAGTACTTC.